This TCR beta chain was recorded in a study of CD8 T cells in ankylosing spondylitis. Each TCR beta library was made by quantitative 5'-RACE that incorporated molecular barcodes. Each CDR3 protein is one row after TCRdb ran MiXCR on the 5' RACE reads. This repertoire shows 220,000 or so distinct CDR3 sequences, about 11% found once; its top ten account for under 25%. The CDR3 spans 12 residues. Points on this clonotype: Its target is not known.

The study's findings and limits: A motif in TCR beta, a set of 8 or 9 highly homologous variants, appeared characteristic of ankylosing spondylitis blood. Past research had described some motif variants in reactive arthritis synovial fluid and blood. Reports say disease-linked clones showed up significantly more in matched ankylosing spondylitis synovial fluid.

The sequenced material came from blood, either unsorted or a sorted T cell fraction (not recorded which). This receptor was identified in a male donor with ankylosing spondylitis or in good health (not recorded which). The V call is TRBV12-1, the J call TRBJ2-5. TRBV12-1 is a documented pseudogene. The CDR3 region is CASSFGKETQYF. DNA of the CDR3: TGTGCCAGCAGCTTTGGTAAAGAGACCCAGTACTTC.